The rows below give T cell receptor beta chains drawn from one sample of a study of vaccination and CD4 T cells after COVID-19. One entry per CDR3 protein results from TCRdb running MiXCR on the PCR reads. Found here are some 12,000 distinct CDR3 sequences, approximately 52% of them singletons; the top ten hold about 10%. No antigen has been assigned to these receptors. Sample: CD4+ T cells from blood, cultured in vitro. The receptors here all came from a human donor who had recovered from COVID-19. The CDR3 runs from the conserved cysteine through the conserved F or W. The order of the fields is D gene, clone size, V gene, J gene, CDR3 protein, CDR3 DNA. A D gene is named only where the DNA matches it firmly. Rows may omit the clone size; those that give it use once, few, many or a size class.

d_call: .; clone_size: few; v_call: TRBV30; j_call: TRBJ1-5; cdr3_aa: CAWSVGGIQPQHF; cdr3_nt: TGTGCCTGGAGTGTAGGGGGGATCCAGCCCCAGCATTTT
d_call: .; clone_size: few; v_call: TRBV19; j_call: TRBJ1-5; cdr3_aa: CASSIPSNSNQPQHF; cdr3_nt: TGTGCCAGTAGTATCCCCAGCAATAGCAATCAGCCCCAGCATTTT
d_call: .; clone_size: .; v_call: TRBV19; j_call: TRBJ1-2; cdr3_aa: CASTSTAGGGGYTF; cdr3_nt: TGTGCCAGTACCTCGACAGCCGGGGGTGGGGGCTACACCTTC
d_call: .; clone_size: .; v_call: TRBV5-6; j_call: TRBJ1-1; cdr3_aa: CASSLVPQGNTEAFF; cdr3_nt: TGTGCCAGCAGCTTGGTTCCCCAGGGTAACACTGAAGCTTTCTTT
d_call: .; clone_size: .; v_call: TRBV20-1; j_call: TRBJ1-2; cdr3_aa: CSASNYGYTF; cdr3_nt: TGCAGTGCTAGTAACTATGGCTACACCTTC
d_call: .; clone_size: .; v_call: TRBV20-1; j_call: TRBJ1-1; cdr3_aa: CSARDTQGHTEAFF; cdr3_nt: TGCAGTGCTAGAGATACCCAGGGTCACACTGAAGCTTTCTTT
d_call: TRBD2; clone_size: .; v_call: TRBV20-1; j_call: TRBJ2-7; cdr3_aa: CSASSGLAIVDEQYF; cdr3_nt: TGCAGTGCTAGCTCGGGACTAGCAATCGTGGACGAGCAGTACTTC
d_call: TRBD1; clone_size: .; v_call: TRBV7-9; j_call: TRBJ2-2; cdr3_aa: CASSRGTGETGELFF; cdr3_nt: TGTGCCAGCAGCCGCGGGACAGGGGAGACCGGGGAGCTGTTTTTT
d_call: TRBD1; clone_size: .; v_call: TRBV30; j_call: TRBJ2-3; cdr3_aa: CAWSRDRVTQYF; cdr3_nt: TGTGCCTGGAGTAGAGACAGGGTCACGCAGTATTTT
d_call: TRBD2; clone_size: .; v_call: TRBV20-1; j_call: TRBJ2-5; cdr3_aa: CSARVGTSGRVEYF; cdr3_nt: TGCAGTGCTAGAGTAGGGACTAGCGGGAGGGTTGAGTACTTC
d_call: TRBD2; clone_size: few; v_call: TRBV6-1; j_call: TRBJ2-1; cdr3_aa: CASSPDLAGGNEQFF; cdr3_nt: TGTGCCAGCAGCCCAGACTTAGCGGGAGGCAATGAGCAGTTCTTC
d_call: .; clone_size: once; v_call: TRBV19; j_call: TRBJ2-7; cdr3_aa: CASSWGYEQYF; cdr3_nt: TGTGCCAGTAGTTGGGGCTACGAGCAGTACTTC
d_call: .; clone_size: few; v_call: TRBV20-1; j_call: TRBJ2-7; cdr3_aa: CSARQGFYEQYF; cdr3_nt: TGCAGTGCTAGACAGGGGTTCTACGAGCAGTACTTC
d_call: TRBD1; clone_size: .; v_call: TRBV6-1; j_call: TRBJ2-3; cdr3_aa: CASRRQGNTDTQYF; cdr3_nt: TGTGCCAGCAGAAGACAGGGTAACACAGATACGCAGTATTTT
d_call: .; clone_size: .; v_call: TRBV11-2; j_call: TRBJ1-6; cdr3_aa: CASSLDYNSPLHF; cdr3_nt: TGTGCCAGCAGCTTAGATTACAATTCACCCCTCCACTTT
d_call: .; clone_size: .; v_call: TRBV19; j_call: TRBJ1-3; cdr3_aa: CASSNPRPSSGNTIYF; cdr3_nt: TGTGCCAGTAGTAACCCTCGCCCGAGCTCTGGAAACACCATATATTTT
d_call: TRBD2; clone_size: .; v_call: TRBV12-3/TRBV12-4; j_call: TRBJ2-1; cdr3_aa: CASSSGRAYNEQFF; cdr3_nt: TGTGCCAGCAGTAGCGGGAGGGCCTACAATGAGCAGTTCTTC
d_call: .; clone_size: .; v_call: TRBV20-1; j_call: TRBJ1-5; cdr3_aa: CSARGGQPNQPQHF; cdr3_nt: TGCAGTGCTAGAGGGGGGCAACCTAATCAGCCCCAGCATTTT
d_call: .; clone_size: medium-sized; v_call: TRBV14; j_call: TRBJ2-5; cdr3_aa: CASSQDRQRETQYF; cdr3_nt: TGTGCCAGCAGCCAAGATCGGCAGCGGGAGACCCAGTACTTC
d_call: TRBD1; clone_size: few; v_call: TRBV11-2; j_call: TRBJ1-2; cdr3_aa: CASSTGQGTYGYTF; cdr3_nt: TGTGCCAGCAGCACCGGACAGGGGACCTATGGCTACACCTTC
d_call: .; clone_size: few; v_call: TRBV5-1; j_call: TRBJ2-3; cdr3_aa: CASSLVPTTSTDTQYF; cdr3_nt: TGCGCCAGCAGCTTGGTCCCGACGACTAGCACAGATACGCAGTATTTT
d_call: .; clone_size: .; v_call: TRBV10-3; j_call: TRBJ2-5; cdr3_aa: CAISRDGAGETQYF; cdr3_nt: TGTGCCATCAGTAGAGATGGGGCGGGGGAGACCCAGTACTTC
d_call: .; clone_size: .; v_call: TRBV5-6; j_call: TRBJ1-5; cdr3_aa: CASSVLGRNQPQHF; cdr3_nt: TGTGCCAGCAGCGTTCTTGGGAGAAATCAGCCCCAGCATTTT
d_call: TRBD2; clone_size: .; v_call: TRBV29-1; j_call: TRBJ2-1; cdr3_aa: CSARTSGSLEQFF; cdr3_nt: TGCAGCGCTCGGACTAGCGGGAGTCTCGAGCAGTTCTTC
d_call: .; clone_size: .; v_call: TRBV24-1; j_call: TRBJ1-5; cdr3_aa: CATSPGDYSNQPQHF; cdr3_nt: TGTGCCACCAGTCCAGGGGACTATAGCAATCAGCCCCAGCATTTT
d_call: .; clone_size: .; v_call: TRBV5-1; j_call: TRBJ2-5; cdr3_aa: CASSLNGQETQYF; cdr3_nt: TGCGCCAGCAGCTTGAATGGCCAAGAGACCCAGTACTTC
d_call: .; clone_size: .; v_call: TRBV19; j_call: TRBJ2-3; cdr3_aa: CASSTGYGDTQYF; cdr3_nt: TGTGCCAGTAGCACAGGGTATGGAGATACGCAGTATTTT
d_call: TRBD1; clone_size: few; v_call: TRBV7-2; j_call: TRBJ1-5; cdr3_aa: CASSSGGTGGNQPQHF; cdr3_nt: TGTGCCAGCAGTTCAGGAGGGACAGGGGGCAATCAGCCCCAGCATTTT
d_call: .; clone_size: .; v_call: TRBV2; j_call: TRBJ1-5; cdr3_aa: CASSGLGGNQPQHF; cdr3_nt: TGTGCCAGCAGTGGACTAGGGGGCAATCAGCCCCAGCATTTT
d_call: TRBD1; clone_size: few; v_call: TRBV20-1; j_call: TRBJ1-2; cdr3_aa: CSALRTGGVYGYTF; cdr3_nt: TGCAGTGCTTTACGGACAGGGGGAGTCTATGGCTACACCTTC
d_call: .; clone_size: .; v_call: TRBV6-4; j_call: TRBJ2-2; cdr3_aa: CASSDSGTGELFF; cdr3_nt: TGTGCCAGCAGTGACTCGGGCACCGGGGAGCTGTTTTTT
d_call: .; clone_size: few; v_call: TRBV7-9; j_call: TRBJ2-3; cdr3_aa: CASSFGLSTDTQYF; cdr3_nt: TGTGCCAGCAGCTTCGGACTATCGACAGATACGCAGTATTTT
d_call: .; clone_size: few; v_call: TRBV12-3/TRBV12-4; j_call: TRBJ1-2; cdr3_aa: CASSNSNYGYTF; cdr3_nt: TGTGCCAGCAGTAATTCTAACTATGGCTACACCTTC
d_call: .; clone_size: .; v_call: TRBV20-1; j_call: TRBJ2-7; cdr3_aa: CSARYASDPFRRPSYEQYF; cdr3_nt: TGCAGTGCTAGATATGCCTCTGACCCATTCCGACGTCCATCCTACGAGCAGTACTTC
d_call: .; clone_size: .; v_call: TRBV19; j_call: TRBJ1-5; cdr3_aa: CASSAGHTLGNQPQHF; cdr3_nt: TGTGCCAGTAGTGCGGGACATACATTAGGTAATCAGCCCCAGCATTTT
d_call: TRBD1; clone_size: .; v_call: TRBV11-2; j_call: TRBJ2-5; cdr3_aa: CASSSTGGGETQYF; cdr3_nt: TGTGCCAGCAGCTCGACAGGGGGCGGTGAGACCCAGTACTTC
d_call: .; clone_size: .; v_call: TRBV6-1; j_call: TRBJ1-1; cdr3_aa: CASSSAAGAGGTEAFF; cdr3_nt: TGTGCCAGCAGTAGTGCAGCGGGGGCGGGAGGGACTGAAGCTTTCTTT
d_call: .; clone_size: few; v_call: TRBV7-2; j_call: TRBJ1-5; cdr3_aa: CASSLDRDQPQHF; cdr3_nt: TGTGCCAGCAGCTTAGATAGGGATCAGCCCCAGCATTTT
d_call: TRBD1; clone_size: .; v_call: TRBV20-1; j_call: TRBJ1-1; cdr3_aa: CSPGTGRTEAFF; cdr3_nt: TGCAGTCCTGGGACAGGGCGAACTGAAGCTTTCTTT
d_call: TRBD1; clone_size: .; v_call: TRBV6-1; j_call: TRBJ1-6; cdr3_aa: CASSRMDRGNSPLHF; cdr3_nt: TGTGCCAGCAGTAGAATGGACAGGGGCAATTCACCCCTCCACTTT
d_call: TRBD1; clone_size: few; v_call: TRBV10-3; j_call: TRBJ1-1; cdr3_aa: CAISDPGGANTEAFF; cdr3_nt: TGTGCCATCAGTGACCCAGGGGGCGCGAACACTGAAGCTTTCTTT
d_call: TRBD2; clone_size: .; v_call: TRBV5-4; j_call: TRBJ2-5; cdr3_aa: CASSPRTSGRMETQYF; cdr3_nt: TGTGCCAGCAGCCCTCGGACTAGCGGGAGAATGGAGACCCAGTACTTC
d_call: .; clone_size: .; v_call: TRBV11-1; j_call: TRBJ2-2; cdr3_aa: CASSGLGSEGGELFF; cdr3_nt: TGTGCCAGCAGCGGCCTGGGCTCCGAGGGCGGGGAGCTGTTTTTT
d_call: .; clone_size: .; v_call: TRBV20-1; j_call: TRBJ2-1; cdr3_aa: CSARGGIAYNEQFF; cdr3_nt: TGCAGTGCTAGGGGCGGGATTGCCTACAATGAGCAGTTCTTC
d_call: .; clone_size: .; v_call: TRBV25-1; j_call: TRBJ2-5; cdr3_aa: CASSSTRGGETQYF; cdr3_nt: TGTGCCAGCAGTTCGACCCGGGGCGGTGAGACCCAGTACTTC
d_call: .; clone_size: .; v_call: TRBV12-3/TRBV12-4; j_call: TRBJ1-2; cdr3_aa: CASSWRDYGYTF; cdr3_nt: TGTGCCAGCAGTTGGAGGGACTATGGCTACACCTTC
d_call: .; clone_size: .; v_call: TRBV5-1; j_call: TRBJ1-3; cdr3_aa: CASSLDYSGNTIYF; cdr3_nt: TGCGCCAGCAGCTTGGACTACTCTGGAAACACCATATATTTT
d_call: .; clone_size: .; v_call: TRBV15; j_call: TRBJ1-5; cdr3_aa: CATSSRHSINQPQHF; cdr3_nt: TGTGCCACCAGCAGCAGGCACAGTATCAATCAGCCCCAGCATTTT